Below, one TCR beta chain is given with its context. Its antigen remains unidentified. TCRdb ran MiXCR on the multiplex PCR reads and lists one entry per CDR3 protein. The profile shows about 60,000 distinct CDR3 sequences, around 60% of them singletons. This record belongs to a study of breast tumors, draining lymph nodes, adjacent tissues. Whole-study findings and limits: Findings are consistent with lymph node origin and intratumoral expansion of most tumor T cells. Compared with lymph nodes, tumors were less diverse; compared with nontumor tissue, more.

The CDR3 is 19 amino acids. From germline, CDR1 is SNHLY and CDR2 FYNNEI. The V gene lost 7 bases and the J gene lost 5 bases, with 32 bases spanning the gap. V and J are TRBV2 and TRBJ2-5, with a tentative D call TRBD2 (6 bases). The sample taken for sequencing was breast tumor tissue. The TCR originated in a female donor with breast cancer. Some clones in this sample may be carry-over from other donors' samples. Written as DNA, the CDR3 is TGTGCCAGCATTCTGCCCTATGAAGGACTAAACCTCGTTACGGAGACCCAGTACTTC. Amino acids: CASILPYEGLNLVTETQYF.